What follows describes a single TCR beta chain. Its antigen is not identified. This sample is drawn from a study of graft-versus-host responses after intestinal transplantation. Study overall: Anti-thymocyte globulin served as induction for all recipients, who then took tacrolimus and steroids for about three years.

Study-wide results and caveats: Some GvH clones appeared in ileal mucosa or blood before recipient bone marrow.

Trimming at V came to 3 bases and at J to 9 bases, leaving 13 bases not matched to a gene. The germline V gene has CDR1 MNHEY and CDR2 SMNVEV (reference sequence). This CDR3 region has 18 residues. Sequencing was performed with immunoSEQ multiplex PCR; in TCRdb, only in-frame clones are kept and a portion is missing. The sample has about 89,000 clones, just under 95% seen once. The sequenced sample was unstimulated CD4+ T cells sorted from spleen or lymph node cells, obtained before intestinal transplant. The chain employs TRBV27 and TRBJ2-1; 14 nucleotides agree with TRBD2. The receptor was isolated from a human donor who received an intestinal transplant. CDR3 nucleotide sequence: TGTGCCAGCAGTTTCATGGGAGGAGGGACTAGCGGGAGCGTTGAGCAGTTCTTC. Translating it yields CASSFMGGGTSGSVEQFF.